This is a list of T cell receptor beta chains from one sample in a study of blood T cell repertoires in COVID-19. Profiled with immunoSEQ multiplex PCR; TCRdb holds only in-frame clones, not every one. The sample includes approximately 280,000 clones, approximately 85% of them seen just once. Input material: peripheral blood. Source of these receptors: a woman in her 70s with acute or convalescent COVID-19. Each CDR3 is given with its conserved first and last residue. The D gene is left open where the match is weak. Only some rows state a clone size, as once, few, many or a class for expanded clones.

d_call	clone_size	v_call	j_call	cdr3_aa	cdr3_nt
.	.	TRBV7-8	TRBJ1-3	CASSLLFRGSGNTIYF	TGTGCCAGCAGCCTCCTTTTCCGGGGAAGCGGAAACACCATATATTTT
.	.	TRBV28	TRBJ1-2	CASSLGGRTYGYTF	TGTGCCAGCAGTTTAGGGGGCAGAACCTATGGCTACACCTTC
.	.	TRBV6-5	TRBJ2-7	CATRLGGDYEQYF	TGTGCCACCCGACTTGGGGGCGACTACGAGCAGTACTTC
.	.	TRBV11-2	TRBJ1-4	CASSLQGTATNEKLFF	TGTGCCAGCAGCTTACAGGGGACGGCAACTAATGAAAAACTGTTTTTT
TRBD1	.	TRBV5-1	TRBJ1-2	CASSPGGQGARYGYTF	TGCGCCAGCAGCCCCGGAGGACAGGGGGCACGCTATGGCTACACCTTC
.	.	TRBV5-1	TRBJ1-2	CASSLTGRDDYGYTF	TGCGCCAGCAGCTTGACGGGGAGGGACGACTATGGCTACACCTTC
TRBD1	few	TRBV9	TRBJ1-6	CASSSGQGYSPLHF	TGTGCCAGCAGTTCCGGACAGGGCTATTCACCCCTCCACTTT
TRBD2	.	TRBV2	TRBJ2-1	CASSERPLAGAYNEQFF	TGTGCCAGCAGTGAAAGACCCCTCGCGGGGGCCTACAATGAGCAGTTCTTC
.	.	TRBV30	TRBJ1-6	CAWSVLRGGNSPLHF	TGTGCCTGGAGTGTATTGAGGGGGGGTAATTCACCCCTCCACTTT
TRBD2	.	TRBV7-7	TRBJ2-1	CASSLDRGDEQFF	TGTGCCAGCAGCTTAGATCGGGGGGATGAGCAGTTCTTC
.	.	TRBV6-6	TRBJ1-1	CASSTTGHILEAFF	TGTGCCAGCAGTACGACGGGACACATCCTTGAAGCTTTCTTT
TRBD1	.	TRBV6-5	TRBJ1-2	CASSRRDRAYYGYTF	TGTGCCAGCAGTCGCCGGGACAGGGCGTACTATGGCTACACCTTC
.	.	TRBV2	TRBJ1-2	CASSVRGGGSVTGYTF	TGTGCCAGCAGTGTACGTGGGGGCGGCTCGGTGACTGGCTACACCTTC
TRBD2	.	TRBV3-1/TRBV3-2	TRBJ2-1	CASSQGLYEQFF	TGTGCCAGCAGCCAGGGACTATATGAGCAGTTCTTC
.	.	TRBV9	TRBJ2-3	CASSVDGGMSYTQYF	TGTGCCAGCAGCGTAGATGGGGGGATGAGTTATACGCAGTATTTT
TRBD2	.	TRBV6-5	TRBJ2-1	CASSYRLAGGITQFF	TGTGCCAGCAGTTATAGACTAGCGGGGGGTATCACCCAGTTCTTC
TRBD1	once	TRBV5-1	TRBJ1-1	CASSLQGQGNTEAFF	TGCGCCAGCAGCCTCCAGGGACAGGGGAACACTGAAGCTTTCTTT
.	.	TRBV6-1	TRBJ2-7	CASSEARTIQAYEQYF	TGTGCCAGCAGTGAAGCGCGGACCATACAGGCCTACGAGCAGTACTTC
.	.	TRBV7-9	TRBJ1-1	CASSLDPSRRGLKSEAFF	TGTGCCAGCAGCTTAGACCCATCGCGCAGAGGCTTAAAAAGTGAAGCTTTCTTT
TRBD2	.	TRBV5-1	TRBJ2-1	CASSQLAGSYNEQFF	TGCGCCAGCAGCCAACTAGCGGGTTCCTACAATGAGCAGTTCTTC
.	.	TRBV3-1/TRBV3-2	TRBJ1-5	CASSQGSAGQPQHF	TGTGCCAGCAGCCAAGGCAGTGCTGGTCAGCCCCAGCATTTT
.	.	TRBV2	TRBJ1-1	CASSVRGRNTEAFF	TGTGCCAGCAGTGTAAGGGGGAGGAACACTGAAGCTTTCTTT
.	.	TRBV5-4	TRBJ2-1	CASSLEPYNEQFF	TGTGCCAGCAGCTTGGAGCCGTACAATGAGCAGTTCTTC
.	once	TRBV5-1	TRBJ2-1	CASRKTGGSYNEQFF	TGCGCCAGCAGAAAAACCGGGGGATCCTACAATGAGCAGTTCTTC
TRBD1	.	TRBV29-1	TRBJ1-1	CSGDRETTEAFF	TGCAGCGGGGACAGGGAGACCACTGAAGCTTTCTTT
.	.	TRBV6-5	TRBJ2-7	CASSYFRSSYEQYF	TGTGCCAGCAGTTACTTCCGGAGCTCCTACGAGCAGTACTTC
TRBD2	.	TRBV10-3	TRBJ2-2	CAIKGSGGNAGELFF	TGTGCCATCAAGGGTAGCGGGGGGAATGCCGGGGAGCTGTTTTTT
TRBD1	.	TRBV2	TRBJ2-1	CASSYGTGAYNEQFF	TGTGCCAGCAGCTACGGGACAGGAGCGTACAATGAGCAGTTCTTC
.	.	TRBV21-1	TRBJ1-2	CASSSGFYGYTF	TGTGCCAGCAGCAGCGGCTTCTATGGCTACACCTTC
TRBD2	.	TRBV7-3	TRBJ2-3	CASSTAGDGDTQYF	TGTGCCAGCAGCACAGCGGGGGATGGTGATACGCAGTATTTT
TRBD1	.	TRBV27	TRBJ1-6	CASSRWGVRDRQSSYNSPLHF	TGTGCCAGCAGTCGCTGGGGGGTCCGGGACAGGCAGAGCTCCTATAATTCACCCCTCCACTTT
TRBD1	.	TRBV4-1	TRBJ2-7	CASSWDSQYEQYF	TGCGCCAGCAGCTGGGACAGTCAGTACGAGCAGTACTTC
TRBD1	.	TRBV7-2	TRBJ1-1	CASSVQGINTEAFF	TGTGCCAGCAGCGTACAGGGGATTAACACTGAAGCTTTCTTT
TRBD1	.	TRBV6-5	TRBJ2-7	CASSYHRDRGFDEQYF	TGTGCCAGCAGTTACCACCGGGACAGGGGATTCGACGAGCAGTACTTC
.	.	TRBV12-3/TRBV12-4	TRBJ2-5	CASSLSRETQYF	TGTGCCAGCAGTTTATCTAGGGAGACCCAGTACTTC
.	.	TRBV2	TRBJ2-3	CASTWTARQYF	TGTGCCAGCACCTGGACTGCTCGGCAGTATTTT
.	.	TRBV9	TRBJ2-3	CASSVGLGTDTQYF	TGTGCCAGCAGCGTGGGCCTGGGCACAGATACGCAGTATTTT
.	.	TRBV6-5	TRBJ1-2	CASSSSANYGYTF	TGTGCCAGCAGTTCAAGCGCTAACTATGGCTACACCTTC
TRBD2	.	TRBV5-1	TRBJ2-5	CASSLAGGGRETQYF	TGCGCCAGCAGCTTGGCCGGCGGGGGGCGGGAGACCCAGTACTTC
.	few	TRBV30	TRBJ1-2	CAWNSGLGGYTF	TGTGCCTGGAACTCTGGCCTCGGGGGCTACACCTTC
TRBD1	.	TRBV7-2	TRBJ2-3	CASSFRGQTDTQYF	TGTGCCAGCAGCTTCAGGGGGCAAACAGATACGCAGTATTTT